What follows are 11 T cell receptor beta chains derived from one specimen sequenced in a study of T-cell reconstitution after alpha-beta-depleted transplantation in children. Unique molecular identifiers were used in preparing the TCRbeta library. TCRdb recomputed calls from the PCR reads with MiXCR, one row per CDR3 protein. This sample carries some 500,000 distinct CDR3 sequences, about 17% of them seen once, and the ten largest clones take 3% to 4%. The sequencing here drew on PBMCs from the stem cell graft donor, taken from the stem cell graft. These receptors originate from a human donor who donated a stem cell graft to a child with acute lymphoblastic leukemia.

The genes are TRBV20-1 and TRBJ2-1, with TRBD2 identical over 13 bases. Losses at the gene ends were 5 bases for V and 8 bases for J; bases not matched to a gene: 9. From germline, CDR1 is DFQATT and CDR2 SNEGSKA (reference sequence). The CDR3 is 15 amino acids. The CDR3 spells CSAPRLAGGFDEQFF. The CDR3 nucleotides are TGCAGTGCTCCCCGACTAGCGGGAGGATTCGATGAGCAGTTCTTC.

The chain combines TRBV6-1 with TRBJ1-4, with D possibly TRBD1 on 5 matching bases. Trimming pared 4 bases from V and 8 bases from J, leaving 17 bases between. The germline gives CDR1 MNHNS, CDR2 SASEGT. The CDR3 extends over 15 amino acids. DNA of the CDR3: TGTGCCAGCAGTGGCTCTGGGGGGGAGAAGGAAAAACTGTTTTTT. Translating gives CASSGSGGEKEKLFF.

This clonotype was seen more than once but under ten times. This chain connects TRBV6-4 to TRBJ1-3; 9 nucleotides align to TRBD1. V gave up 6 bases and J gave up 6 bases; unmatched junction bases: 9. The CDR3 contains 15 residues. In germline, CDR1 is MRHNA, CDR2 SNTAGT. The CDR3 sequence: CASRLPGQGLNTIYF. The CDR3 nucleotides read TGTGCCAGCAGGTTACCGGGACAGGGTCTAAACACCATATATTTT.

This clonotype turned up a few times. The CDR3: CASRINPSLIHNEQFF. DNA for the CDR3: TGTGCCAGCAGGATAAACCCATCCTTGATCCACAATGAGCAGTTCTTC. The chain couples TRBV27 to TRBJ2-1, with D unclear. In germline, CDR1 is MNHEY, CDR2 SMNVEV (reference sequence). The CDR3 is 16 amino acids. The ends were cut back, 6 bases at V and 5 bases at J, with 20 bases in the middle.

This chain connects TRBV20-1 to TRBJ1-2; 7 bases map to TRBD1. V trimming: 5 bases; J trimming: 8 bases; junction bases outside the gene matches: 2. Germline V CDR1 and CDR2: DFQATT, SNEGSKA (reference sequence). This CDR3 is built from 10 residues. CDR3 sequence: CSADRVGYTF. The CDR3 DNA reads as TGCAGTGCTGACAGGGTCGGCTACACCTTC.

In this sample, this clonotype turned up a few times. The chain joins TRBV5-1 to TRBJ2-3; 14 bases align to TRBD2. V trimming: 4 bases; J trimming: 0 bases; junction bases outside the gene matches: 10. The CDR3 sequence is 19 residues long. CDR1 and CDR2 (germline): SGHRS, YFSETQ. The CDR3 reads CASSAGTSGSYSSTDTQYF. The DNA for the CDR3 is TGCGCCAGCAGCGCCGGGACTAGCGGGAGCTATTCTAGCACAGATACGCAGTATTTT.

The V call is TRBV6-1, the J call TRBJ1-5, with D hard to call. V was shortened by 2 bases and J by 1 base, with 9 bases between the two germline ends. Germline values: CDR1 MNHNS, CDR2 SASEGT. There are 15 residues in the CDR3. CDR3 coding DNA: TGTGCCAGCAGTGAAAAGGGTGGAAGCAATCAGCCCCAGCATTTT. It specifies CASSEKGGSNQPQHF.

This clonotype was seen at least ten times. The chain has TRBV20-1 and TRBJ2-7; TRBD2 aligns across 14 bases. Per germline, CDR1 DFQATT and CDR2 SNEGSKA (reference sequence). Losses at the gene ends were 5 bases for V and 6 bases for J; bases not matched to a gene: 9. This CDR3 region has 15 residues. CDR3 sequence (DNA): TGCAGTGCTCCGGGACTAGCGGGAGAGAGTGGCGAGCAGTACTTC. It is translated as CSAPGLAGESGEQYF.

This clonotype was picked up a small number of times. This chain joins TRBV7-9 and TRBJ2-1; 8 bases align to TRBD1. This CDR3 is 12 amino acids long. CDR1 and CDR2 from the germline V gene are SEHNR and FQNEAQ (reference sequence). The V and J ends lost 8 bases and 6 bases, in that order; junction bases with no gene match: 3. The CDR3 sequence is CASQTGANEQFF. CDR3 nucleotide sequence: TGTGCCAGCCAGACAGGGGCCAATGAGCAGTTCTTC. Using reference TRBV7-9 and TRBJ2-1 for the parts outside the CDR3, the full variable domain is DTGVSQNPRHKITKRGQNVTFRCDPISEHNRLYWYRQTLGQGPEFLTYFQNEAQLEKSRLLSDRFSAERPKGSFSTLEIQRTEQGDSAMYLCASQTGANEQFFGPGTRLTVL.

This clonotype came up a few times. The chain links TRBV29-1 to TRBJ1-4, with a weak D call TRBD1 (5 bases). CDR1 is SQVTM and CDR2 is ANQGSEA in the germline V gene. The germline V and J ends were trimmed by 5 bases and 5 bases, with 12 bases remaining between them. CDR3 length: 13 residues. Here the CDR3 reads CSVHGGGNEKLFF. DNA of the CDR3: TGCAGCGTTCACGGGGGAGGGAATGAAAAACTGTTTTTT.

This rearrangement joins TRBV5-6 to TRBJ2-2; D call uncertain. Per germline, CDR1 SGHDT and CDR2 YYEEEE. V lost 0 bases and J 2 bases, leaving 5 bases between the germline ends. The CDR3 extends over 14 amino acids. This chain's CDR3 is CASSLATNTGELFF. In nucleotides, the CDR3 is TGTGCCAGCAGCTTGGCCACCAACACCGGGGAGCTGTTTTTT.